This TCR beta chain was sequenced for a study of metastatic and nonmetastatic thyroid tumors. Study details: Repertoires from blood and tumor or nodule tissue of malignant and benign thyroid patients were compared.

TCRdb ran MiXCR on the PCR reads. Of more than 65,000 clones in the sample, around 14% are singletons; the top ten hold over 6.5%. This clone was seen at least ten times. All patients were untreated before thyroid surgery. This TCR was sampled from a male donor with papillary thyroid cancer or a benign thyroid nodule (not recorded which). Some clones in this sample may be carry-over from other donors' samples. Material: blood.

The chain's CDR3 is CSAIRPTGPYGYTF. CDR3 nucleotide sequence: TGCAGTGCCATACGGCCGACAGGGCCCTATGGCTACACCTTC. The chain is built from TRBV20-1 and TRBJ1-2; 7 nucleotides agree with TRBD1. This CDR3 spans 14 amino acids. After removal of 6 bases from V and 4 bases from J, the junction contained 11 bases not matched to a gene. The germline V gene has CDR1 DFQATT and CDR2 SNEGSKA (reference sequence).